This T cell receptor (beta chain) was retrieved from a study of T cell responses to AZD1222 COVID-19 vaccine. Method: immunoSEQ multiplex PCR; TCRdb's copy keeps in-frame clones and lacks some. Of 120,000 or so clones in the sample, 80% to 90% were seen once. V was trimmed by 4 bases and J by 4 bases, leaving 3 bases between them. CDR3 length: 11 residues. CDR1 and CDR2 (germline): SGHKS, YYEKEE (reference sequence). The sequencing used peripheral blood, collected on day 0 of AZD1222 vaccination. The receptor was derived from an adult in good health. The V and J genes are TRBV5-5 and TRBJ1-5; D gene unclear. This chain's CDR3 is CASSRNQPQHF. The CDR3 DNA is TGTGCCAGCAGCCGTAATCAGCCCCAGCATTTT.